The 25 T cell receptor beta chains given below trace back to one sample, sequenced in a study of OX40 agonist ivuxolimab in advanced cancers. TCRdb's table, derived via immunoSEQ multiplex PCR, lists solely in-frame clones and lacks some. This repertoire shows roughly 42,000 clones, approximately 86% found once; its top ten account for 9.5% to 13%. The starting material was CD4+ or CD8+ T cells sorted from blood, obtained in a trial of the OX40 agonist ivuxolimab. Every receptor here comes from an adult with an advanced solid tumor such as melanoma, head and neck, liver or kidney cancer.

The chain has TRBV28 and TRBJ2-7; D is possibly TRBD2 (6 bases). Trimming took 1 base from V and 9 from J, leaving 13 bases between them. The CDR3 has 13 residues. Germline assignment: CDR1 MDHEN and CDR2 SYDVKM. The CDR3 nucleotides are TGTGCCAGCAGTTTATTCCGTCGGCGGGGGCAGTACTTC. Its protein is CASSLFRRRGQYF.

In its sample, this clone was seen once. CDR3 sequence (DNA): TGCGCCAGCGGGGGAGGGGCGGGTACATCGAATGAGCAGTTCTTC. It translates to CASGGGAGTSNEQFF. V is TRBV4-1 and J is TRBJ2-1; 7 positions agree with TRBD2. CDR3 length: 15 residues. Germline CDR1 is MGHRA and CDR2 is YSYEKL. V trimming: 8 bases; J trimming: 7 bases; junction bases outside the gene matches: 14.

Here the CDR3 DNA reads TGTGCCAGCAGCTTACGAAGAGTGGGCAGAGCAACTAATGAAAAACTGTTTTTT. It yields the protein CASSLRRVGRATNEKLFF. V is TRBV11-1 and J is TRBJ1-4; D gene unclear. Germline assignment: CDR1 SGHAT and CDR2 FQDESV (reference sequence). This CDR3 region has 18 residues. V lost 2 bases and J 0 bases, leaving 16 bases between the germline ends.

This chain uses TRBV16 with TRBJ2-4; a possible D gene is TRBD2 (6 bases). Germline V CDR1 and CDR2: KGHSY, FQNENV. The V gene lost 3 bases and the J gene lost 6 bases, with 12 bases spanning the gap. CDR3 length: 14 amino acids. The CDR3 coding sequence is TGTGCCAGCAGCCAGGGCGGGGTATCAAACATTCAGTACTTC. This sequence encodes CASSQGGVSNIQYF. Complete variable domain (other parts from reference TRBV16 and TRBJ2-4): GEEVAQTPKHLVRGEGQKAKLYCAPIKGHSYVFWYQQVLKNEFKFLISFQNENVFDETGMPKERFSAKCLPNSPCSLEIQATKLEDSAVYFCASSQGGVSNIQYFGAGTRLSVL.

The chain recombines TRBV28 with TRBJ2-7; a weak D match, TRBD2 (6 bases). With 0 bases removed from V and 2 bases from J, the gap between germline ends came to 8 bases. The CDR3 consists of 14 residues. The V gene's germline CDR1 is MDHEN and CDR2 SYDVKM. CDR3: CASSLWGRTYEQYF. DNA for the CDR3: TGTGCCAGCAGTTTATGGGGGAGGACCTACGAGCAGTACTTC.

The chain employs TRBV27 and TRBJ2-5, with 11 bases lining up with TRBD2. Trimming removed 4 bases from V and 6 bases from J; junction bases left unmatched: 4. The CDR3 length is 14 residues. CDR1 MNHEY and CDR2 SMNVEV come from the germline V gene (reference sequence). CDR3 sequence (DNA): TGTGCCAGCAGTTCTCCTAGCGGGAGGCAGACCCAGTACTTC. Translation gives CASSSPSGRQTQYF.

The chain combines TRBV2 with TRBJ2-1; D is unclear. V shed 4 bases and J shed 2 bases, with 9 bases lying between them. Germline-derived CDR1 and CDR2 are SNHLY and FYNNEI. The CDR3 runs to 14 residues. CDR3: CASSGSLTYNEQFF. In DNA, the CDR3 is TGTGCCAGCAGTGGTAGCTTGACCTACAATGAGCAGTTCTTC.

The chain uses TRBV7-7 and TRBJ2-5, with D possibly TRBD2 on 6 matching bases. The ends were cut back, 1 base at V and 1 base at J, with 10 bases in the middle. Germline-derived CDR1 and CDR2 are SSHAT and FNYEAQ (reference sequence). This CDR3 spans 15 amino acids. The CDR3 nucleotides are TGTGCCAGCAGCTTAGGGGACTGGACCCAAGAGACCCAGTACTTC. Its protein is CASSLGDWTQETQYF. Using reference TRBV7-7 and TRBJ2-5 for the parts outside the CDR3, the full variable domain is GAGVSQSPRYKVTKRGQDVTLRCDPISSHATLYWYQQALGQGPEFLTYFNYEAQPDKSGLPSDRFSAERPEGSISTLTIQRTEQRDSAMYRCASSLGDWTQETQYFGPGTRLLVL.

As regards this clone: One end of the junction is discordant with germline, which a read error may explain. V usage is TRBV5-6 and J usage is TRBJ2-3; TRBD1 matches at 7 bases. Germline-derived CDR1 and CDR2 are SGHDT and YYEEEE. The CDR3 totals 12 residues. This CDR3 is CASSQGTATQYF. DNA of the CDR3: TGTGCCAGCAGCCAAGGGACAGCTACGCAGTATTTT.

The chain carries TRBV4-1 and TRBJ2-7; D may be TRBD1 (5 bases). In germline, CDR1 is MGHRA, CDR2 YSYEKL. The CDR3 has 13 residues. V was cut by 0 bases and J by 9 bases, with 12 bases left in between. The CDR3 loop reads CASSQDSRQRQYF. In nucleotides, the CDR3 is TGCGCCAGCAGCCAAGATAGCCGACAGCGGCAGTACTTC.

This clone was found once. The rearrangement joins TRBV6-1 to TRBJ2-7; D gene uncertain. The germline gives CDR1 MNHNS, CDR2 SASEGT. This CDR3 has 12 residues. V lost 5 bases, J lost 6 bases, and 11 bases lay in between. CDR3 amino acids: CASSLWVPEQYF. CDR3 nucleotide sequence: TGTGCCAGCAGTTTGTGGGTCCCCGAGCAGTACTTC.

CDR3 in amino acids: CATSPGGGWTEAFF. DNA for the CDR3: TGTGCCACCAGCCCCGGCGGGGGGTGGACTGAAGCTTTCTTT. This chain links TRBV15 with TRBJ1-1; D is possibly TRBD1 (5 bases). In germline, CDR1 is LNHNV, CDR2 YYDKDF (reference sequence). The V and J ends lost 5 bases and 5 bases respectively, with 15 bases between them. The CDR3 is made up of 14 amino acids.

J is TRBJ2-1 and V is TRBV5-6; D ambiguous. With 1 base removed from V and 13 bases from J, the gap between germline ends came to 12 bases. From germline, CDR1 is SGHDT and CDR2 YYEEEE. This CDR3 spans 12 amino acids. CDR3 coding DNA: TGTGCCAGCAGCTTGAGCCGCGATCACCAGTTCTTC. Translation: CASSLSRDHQFF.

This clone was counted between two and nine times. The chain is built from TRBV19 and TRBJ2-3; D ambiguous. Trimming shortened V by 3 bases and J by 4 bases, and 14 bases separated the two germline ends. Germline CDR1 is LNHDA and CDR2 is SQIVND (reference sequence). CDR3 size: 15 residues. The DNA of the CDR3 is TGTGCCAGTAGTATGAAAGGGAATCGCGCAGATACGCAGTATTTT. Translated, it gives CASSMKGNRADTQYF.

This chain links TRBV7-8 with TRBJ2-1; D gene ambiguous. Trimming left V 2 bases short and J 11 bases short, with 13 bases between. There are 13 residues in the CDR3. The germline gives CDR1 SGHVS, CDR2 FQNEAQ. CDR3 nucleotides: TGTGCCAGCAGCTTATCATCCTGGGATCAGCAGTTCTTC. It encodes CASSLSSWDQQFF.

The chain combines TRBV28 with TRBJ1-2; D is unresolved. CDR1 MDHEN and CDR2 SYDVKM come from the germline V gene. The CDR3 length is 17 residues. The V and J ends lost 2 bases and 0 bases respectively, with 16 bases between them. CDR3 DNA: TGTGCCAGCAGTTTAGGGTCACAGTATAGATCTAACTATGGCTACACCTTC. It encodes CASSLGSQYRSNYGYTF.

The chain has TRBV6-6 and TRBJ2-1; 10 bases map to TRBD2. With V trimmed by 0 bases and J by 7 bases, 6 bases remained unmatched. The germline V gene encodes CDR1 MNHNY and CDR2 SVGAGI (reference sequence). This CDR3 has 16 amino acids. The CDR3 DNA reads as TGTGCCAGCAGTTACTCGAGTCTAGCGGGGGCTAATGAGCAGTTCTTC. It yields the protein CASSYSSLAGANEQFF.

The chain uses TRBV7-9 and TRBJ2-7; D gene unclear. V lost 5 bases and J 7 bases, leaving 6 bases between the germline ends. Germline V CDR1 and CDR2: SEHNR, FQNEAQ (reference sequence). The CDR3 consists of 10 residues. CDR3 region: CASSQDEQYF. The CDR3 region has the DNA TGTGCCAGCAGCCAAGATGAGCAGTACTTC.

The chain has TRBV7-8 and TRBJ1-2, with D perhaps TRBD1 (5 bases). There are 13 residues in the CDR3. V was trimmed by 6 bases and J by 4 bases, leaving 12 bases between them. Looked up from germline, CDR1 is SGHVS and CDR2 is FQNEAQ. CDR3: CASSSSGIYGYTF. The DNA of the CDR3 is TGTGCCAGCAGTTCATCAGGGATCTATGGCTACACCTTC.

CDR3 coding DNA: TGTGCCAGCAGCGCGACTAGCGGGGGGCGTGGTGAGCAGTTCTTC. It yields the protein CASSATSGGRGEQFF. The chain has TRBV7-6 and TRBJ2-1, with 13 bases fitting TRBD2. The V gene end was trimmed by 5 bases and the J gene end by 9 bases; junction bases not matched to a gene: 7. CDR3 length: 15 residues. Looked up from germline, CDR1 is SGHVS and CDR2 is FNYEAQ.

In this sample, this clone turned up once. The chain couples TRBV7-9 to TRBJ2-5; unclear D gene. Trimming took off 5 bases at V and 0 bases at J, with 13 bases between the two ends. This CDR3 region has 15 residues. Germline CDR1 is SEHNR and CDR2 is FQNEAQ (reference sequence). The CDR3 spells CASSLRRANQETQYF. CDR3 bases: TGTGCCAGCAGCCTTCGGCGAGCTAACCAAGAGACCCAGTACTTC.

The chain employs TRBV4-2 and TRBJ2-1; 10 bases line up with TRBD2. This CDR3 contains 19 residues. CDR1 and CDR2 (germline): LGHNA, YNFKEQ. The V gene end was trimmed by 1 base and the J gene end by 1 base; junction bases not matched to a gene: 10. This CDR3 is CASSQGFSGGWMSYNEQFF. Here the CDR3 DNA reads TGTGCCAGCAGCCAAGGGTTTAGCGGGGGGTGGATGTCCTACAATGAGCAGTTCTTC.

The CDR3 is CASSPIYWTSGRDEQFF. The CDR3 DNA reads TGTGCCAGCAGCCCTATTTACTGGACTAGCGGGAGGGATGAGCAGTTCTTC. J is TRBJ2-1 and V is TRBV14, with 15 bases fitting TRBD2. Germline lookup yields CDR1 SGHDN and CDR2 FVKESK. This CDR3 contains 17 residues. Trimming removed 4 bases from V and 8 bases from J; junction bases left unmatched: 9.

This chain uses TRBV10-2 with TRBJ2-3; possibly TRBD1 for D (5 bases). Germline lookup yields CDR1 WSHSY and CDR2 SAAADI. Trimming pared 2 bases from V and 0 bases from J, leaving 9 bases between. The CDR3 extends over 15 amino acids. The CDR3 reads CASSEGRASTDTQYF. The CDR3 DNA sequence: TGCGCCAGCAGTGAGGGCAGGGCTAGCACAGATACGCAGTATTTT.

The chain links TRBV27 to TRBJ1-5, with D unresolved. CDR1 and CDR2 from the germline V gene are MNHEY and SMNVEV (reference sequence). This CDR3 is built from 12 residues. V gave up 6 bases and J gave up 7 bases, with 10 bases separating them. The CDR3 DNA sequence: TGTGCCAGCAGCACGCCTGGACAGCCCCAGCATTTT. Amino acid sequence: CASSTPGQPQHF.